Following are 3 T cell receptor beta chains from one sample sequenced in a study of control samples from healthy donors and cancer patients. Produced via immunoSEQ multiplex PCR; TCRdb's table is partial and in-frame only. The sample yields just over 50,000 clones, roughly 90% seen once. Material: PBMCs. Receptor source: a man aged 50-59 years with head and neck cancer.

CDR3: CASSQALRLGADGYTF. The CDR3 region has the DNA TGCGCCAGCAGCCAAGCCCTAAGATTGGGGGCGGATGGCTACACCTTC. This chain links TRBV4-1 with TRBJ1-2; D possibly corresponds to TRBD1 (6 bases). This CDR3 is built from 16 residues. V was shortened by 1 base and J by 6 bases, with 18 bases between the two germline ends. Germline-derived CDR1 and CDR2 are MGHRA and YSYEKL.

The V gene is TRBV13, the J gene TRBJ2-7, with a possible D match to TRBD1 (7 bases). There are 16 residues in the CDR3. Germline V gives CDR1 PRHDT, CDR2 FYEKMQ (reference sequence). V shed 5 bases and J shed 1 base, with 18 bases lying between them. Written as DNA, the CDR3 is TGTGCCAGCAGCCCAGCCCGGAGGGGGCGGTCCTACGAGCAGTACTTC. Its translation: CASSPARRGRSYEQYF.

The chain uses TRBV11-2 and TRBJ2-7; 11 bases match TRBD2. This CDR3 is built from 13 residues. The J segment lost 13 bases and the V segment lost 0 bases, leaving 5 bases of the junction unmatched. Germline V gene lookup returns CDR1 SGHAT and CDR2 FQNNGV. Here the CDR3 DNA reads TGTGCCAGCAGCTTAGACCTACTAGCGGGAGTTTACTTC. This translates into CASSLDLLAGVYF.